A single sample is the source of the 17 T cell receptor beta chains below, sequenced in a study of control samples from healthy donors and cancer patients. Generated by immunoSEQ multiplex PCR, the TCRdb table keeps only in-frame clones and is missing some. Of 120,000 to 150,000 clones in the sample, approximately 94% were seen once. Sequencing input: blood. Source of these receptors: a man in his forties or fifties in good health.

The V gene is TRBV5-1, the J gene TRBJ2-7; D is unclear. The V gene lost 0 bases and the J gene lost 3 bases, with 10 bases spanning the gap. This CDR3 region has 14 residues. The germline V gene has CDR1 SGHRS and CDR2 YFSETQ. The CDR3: CASSLGHQIYEQYF. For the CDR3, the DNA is TGCGCCAGCAGCTTGGGACACCAAATCTACGAGCAGTACTTC. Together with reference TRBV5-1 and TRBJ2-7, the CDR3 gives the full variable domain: KAGVTQTPRYLIKTRGQQVTLSCSPISGHRSVSWYQQTPGQGLQFLFEYFSETQRNKGNFPGRFSGRQFSNSRSEMNVSTLELGDSALYLCASSLGHQIYEQYFGPGTRLTVT.

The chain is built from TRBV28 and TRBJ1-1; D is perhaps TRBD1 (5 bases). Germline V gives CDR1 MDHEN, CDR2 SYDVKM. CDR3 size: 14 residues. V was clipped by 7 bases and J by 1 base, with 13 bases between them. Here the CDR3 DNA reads TGTGCCAGCAACGTCCCGGGGGGGAACACTGAAGCTTTCTTT. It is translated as CASNVPGGNTEAFF.

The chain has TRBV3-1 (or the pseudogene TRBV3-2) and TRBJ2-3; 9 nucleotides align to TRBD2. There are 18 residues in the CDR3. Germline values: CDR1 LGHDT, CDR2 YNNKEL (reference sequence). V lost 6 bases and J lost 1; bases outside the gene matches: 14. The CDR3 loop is CASSDIAGEGFGTDTQYF. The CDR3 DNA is TGTGCCAGCAGTGACATAGCGGGAGAGGGTTTTGGCACAGATACGCAGTATTTT.

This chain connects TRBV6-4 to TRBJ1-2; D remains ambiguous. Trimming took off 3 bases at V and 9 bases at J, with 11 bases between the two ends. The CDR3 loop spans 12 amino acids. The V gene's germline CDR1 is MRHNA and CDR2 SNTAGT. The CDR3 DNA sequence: TGTGCCAGCAGTGATGGGAAGGGCCGCTACACCTTC. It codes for CASSDGKGRYTF.

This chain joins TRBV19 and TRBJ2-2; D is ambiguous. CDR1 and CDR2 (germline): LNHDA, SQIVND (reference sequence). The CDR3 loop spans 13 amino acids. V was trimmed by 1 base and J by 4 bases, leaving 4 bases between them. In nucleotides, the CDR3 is TGTGCCAGTAGTATAGGGGCCACCGGGGAGCTGTTTTTT. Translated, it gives CASSIGATGELFF.

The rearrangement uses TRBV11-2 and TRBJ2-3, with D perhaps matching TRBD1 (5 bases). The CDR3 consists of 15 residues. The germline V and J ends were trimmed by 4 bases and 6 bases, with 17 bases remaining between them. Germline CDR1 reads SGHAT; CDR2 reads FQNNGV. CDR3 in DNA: TGTGCCAGCAGCTCCGGGTGGCAGGGAACCGATACGCAGTATTTT. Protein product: CASSSGWQGTDTQYF.

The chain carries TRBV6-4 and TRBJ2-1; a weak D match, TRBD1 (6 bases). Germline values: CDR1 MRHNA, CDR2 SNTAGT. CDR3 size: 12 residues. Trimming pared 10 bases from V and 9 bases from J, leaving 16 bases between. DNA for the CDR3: TGTGCCATGTCTGGGCAGGGGAGTGAGCAGTTCTTC. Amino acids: CAMSGQGSEQFF.

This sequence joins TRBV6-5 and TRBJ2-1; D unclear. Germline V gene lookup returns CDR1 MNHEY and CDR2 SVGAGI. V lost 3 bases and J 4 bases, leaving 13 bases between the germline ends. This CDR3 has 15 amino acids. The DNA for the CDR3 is TGTGCCAGCAGTTATCTCCCAAAGGAGTACAATGAGCAGTTCTTC. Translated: CASSYLPKEYNEQFF.

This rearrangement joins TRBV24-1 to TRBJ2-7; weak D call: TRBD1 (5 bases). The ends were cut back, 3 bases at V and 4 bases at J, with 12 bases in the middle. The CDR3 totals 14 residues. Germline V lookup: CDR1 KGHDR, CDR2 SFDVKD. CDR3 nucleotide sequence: TGTGCCACCAGTGATACAGGTTTCCCATACGAGCAGTACTTC. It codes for CATSDTGFPYEQYF.

CDR3 in DNA: TGTGCCAGCAGTGAAGAGGCTTTTTACAATGAGCAGTTCTTC. Amino acids: CASSEEAFYNEQFF. The J gene is TRBJ2-1, the V gene TRBV6-1; no clear D. The V end lost 1 base, the J end lost 4 bases, and 8 bases lay between the germline ends. Germline V CDR1 and CDR2: MNHNS, SASEGT. The CDR3 spans 14 residues.

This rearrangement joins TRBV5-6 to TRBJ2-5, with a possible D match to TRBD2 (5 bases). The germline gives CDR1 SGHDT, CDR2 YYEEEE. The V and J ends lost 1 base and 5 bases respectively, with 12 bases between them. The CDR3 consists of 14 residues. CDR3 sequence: CASSLRPRGETQYF. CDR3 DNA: TGTGCCAGCAGCTTGAGACCCCGAGGGGAGACCCAGTACTTC.

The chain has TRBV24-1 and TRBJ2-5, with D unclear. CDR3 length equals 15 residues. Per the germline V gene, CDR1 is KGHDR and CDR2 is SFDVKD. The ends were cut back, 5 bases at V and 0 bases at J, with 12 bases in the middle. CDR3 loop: CATSGPMGNQETQYF. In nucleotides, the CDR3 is TGTGCCACCAGTGGCCCGATGGGGAACCAAGAGACCCAGTACTTC.

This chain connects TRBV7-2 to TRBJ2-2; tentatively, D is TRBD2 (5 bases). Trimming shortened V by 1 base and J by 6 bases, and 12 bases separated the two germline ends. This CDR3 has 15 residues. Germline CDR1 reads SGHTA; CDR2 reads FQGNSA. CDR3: CASSLVTSQAGELFF. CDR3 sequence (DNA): TGTGCCAGCAGCTTAGTAACTAGTCAGGCCGGGGAGCTGTTTTTT.

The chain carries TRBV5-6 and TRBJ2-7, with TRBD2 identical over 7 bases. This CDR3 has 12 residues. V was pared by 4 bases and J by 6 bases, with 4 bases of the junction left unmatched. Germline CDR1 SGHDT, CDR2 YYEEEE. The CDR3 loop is CASSLGEGEQYF. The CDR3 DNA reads TGTGCCAGCAGCCTAGGGGAGGGCGAGCAGTACTTC.

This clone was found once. The CDR3 here is CASSNPDWQGADEQFF. For the CDR3, the DNA is TGTGCCAGTAGTAATCCGGATTGGCAGGGGGCTGATGAGCAGTTCTTC. This sequence joins TRBV19 and TRBJ2-1; 8 nucleotides agree with TRBD1. The CDR3 runs to 16 residues. Trimming cost V 4 bases and J 8 bases; bases outside gene matches: 13. Germline V CDR1 and CDR2: LNHDA, SQIVND (reference sequence).

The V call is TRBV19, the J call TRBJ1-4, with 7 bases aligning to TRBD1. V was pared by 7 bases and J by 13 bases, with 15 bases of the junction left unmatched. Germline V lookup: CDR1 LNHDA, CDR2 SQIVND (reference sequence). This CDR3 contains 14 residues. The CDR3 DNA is TGTGCCAGTAATCCCACTCCGGAGGGGGCGGGACTGTTTTTT. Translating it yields CASNPTPEGAGLFF.

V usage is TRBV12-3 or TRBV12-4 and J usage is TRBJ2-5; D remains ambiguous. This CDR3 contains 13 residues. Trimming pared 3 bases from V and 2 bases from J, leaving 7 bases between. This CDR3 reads CASSLGSQETQYF. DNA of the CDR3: TGTGCCAGCAGTTTGGGCAGTCAAGAGACCCAGTACTTC.